This TCR beta chain was identified during a study of blood T cell repertoires in COVID-19. Overall study: Nucleic acid was either cDNA or gDNA, and it came from T cells, B-cell-depleted T cells, or PBMCs.

The participants were between roughly 18 and 90 years old and came from roughly 25 US areas. V lost 1 base to trimming and J lost 9 bases; unmatched junction nucleotides: 4. The CDR3 has 14 residues. Germline V lookup: CDR1 SGDLS, CDR2 YYNGEE. Original analysis: Estimates of nucleated cell counts were drawn from the amplification of reference gene primers. Here immunoSEQ multiplex PCR was the method, and the copy in TCRdb shows in-frame clones only, minus some. That table gives V, J and clone size, and the DNA gave D and trimming. The sample lists about 370,000 clones, around 89% seen once, with 1% in the top ten.

The chain carries TRBV9 and TRBJ1-6; 7 nucleotides agree with TRBD1. The receptor's source is a man aged 18 to 29 who had recovered from COVID-19. The source material was PBMCs or T cells enriched from blood (not recorded which). The CDR3 DNA is TGTGCCAGCAGCGTACGGCAGGGGGGTTCACCCCTCCACTTT. Translated, it gives CASSVRQGGSPLHF.